The rows below give T cell receptor beta chains drawn from one sample of a study of T cells in tumors after PD-1 blockade. TCRdb's table, derived via immunoSEQ multiplex PCR, lists solely in-frame clones and lacks some. Of roughly 12,000 clones in the sample, about 62% are singletons; the top ten hold approximately 24%. Sample: tumor tissue, taken before anti-PD-1 treatment. The receptors shown here come from a human donor with cutaneous squamous cell carcinoma. CDR3s include the opening cysteine and the closing phenylalanine or tryptophan. D genes are given only for firm matches. Size is omitted from some rows. Given values are once, few, many or a class for expanded clones.

clone size,V gene,J gene,D gene,CDR3 protein,CDR3 DNA
few,TRBV7-2,TRBJ1-2,TRBD1,CASSFNRGQEGYTF,TGTGCCAGCAGCTTCAACAGGGGGCAGGAAGGCTACACCTTC
few,TRBV5-1,TRBJ1-6,TRBD1,CASSSGTDNSPLHF,TGCGCCAGCAGCTCCGGGACAGATAATTCACCCCTCCACTTT
.,TRBV2,TRBJ1-4,.,CASSVDSGGEKLFF,TGTGCCAGCAGTGTCGACTCGGGAGGGGAAAAACTGTTTTTT
medium-sized,TRBV7-9,TRBJ2-3,TRBD2,CASSKGTSGRVTDTQYF,TGTGCCAGCAGCAAAGGGACTAGCGGGAGGGTCACAGATACGCAGTATTTT
.,TRBV7-9,TRBJ2-3,.,CASSLIGIYTQYF,TGTGCCAGCAGCTTAATCGGTATTTATACGCAGTATTTT
.,TRBV5-8,TRBJ2-7,.,CASSFSPYEQYF,TGTGCCAGCAGCTTCTCCCCCTACGAGCAGTACTTC
.,TRBV7-9,TRBJ1-1,.,CASTRTRGGGTEAFF,TGTGCCAGCACCCGAACGCGCGGAGGGGGCACTGAAGCTTTCTTT
few,TRBV3-1/TRBV3-2,TRBJ2-5,TRBD1,CASSHGTGVLWKAQYF,TGTGCCAGCAGCCACGGTACAGGGGTCCTTTGGAAGGCCCAGTACTTC
.,TRBV20-1,TRBJ1-3,TRBD1,CSASKGALGRNTIYF,TGCAGTGCTAGTAAGGGGGCGCTAGGTAGAAACACCATATATTTT
few,TRBV7-3,TRBJ2-1,.,CASSLTGSLSYYNEQFF,TGTGCCAGCAGCTTAACCGGCTCCCTCTCATACTACAATGAGCAGTTCTTC
.,TRBV5-4,TRBJ1-2,TRBD1,CASSVWTGVTNYGYTF,TGTGCCAGCAGCGTATGGACAGGGGTCACTAACTATGGCTACACCTTC
.,TRBV7-2,TRBJ2-1,.,CASSLRSSSYNEQFF,TGTGCCAGCAGCTTACGGTCTAGCAGCTACAATGAGCAGTTCTTC
.,TRBV7-3,TRBJ2-7,.,CASSLTDGEQYF,TGTGCCAGCAGCTTAACGGACGGCGAGCAGTACTTC
few,TRBV28,TRBJ1-2,.,CASRDSLNYGYTF,TGTGCCAGCAGGGACAGTCTTAACTATGGCTACACCTTC
.,TRBV4-2,TRBJ1-5,.,CASSQDARRNSNQPQHF,TGTGCCAGCAGCCAAGATGCCCGACGGAATAGCAATCAGCCCCAGCATTTT
.,TRBV6-6,TRBJ1-5,.,CASSYPWSVSNQPQHF,TGTGCCAGCAGTTACCCGTGGAGTGTTAGCAATCAGCCCCAGCATTTT
.,TRBV6-2/TRBV6-3,TRBJ1-2,.,CASSPTPAADGFYGYTF,TGTGCCAGCAGCCCAACACCTGCCGCGGACGGATTCTATGGCTACACCTTC
once,TRBV6-6,TRBJ1-1,.,CASSYSSSMNTEAFF,TGTGCCAGCAGTTATTCATCTAGTATGAACACTGAAGCTTTCTTT
.,TRBV29-1,TRBJ2-7,.,CSVVRFDEQYF,TGCAGCGTTGTTCGATTCGACGAGCAGTACTTC
.,TRBV28,TRBJ2-5,TRBD2,CASNAAGGQETQYF,TGTGCCAGCAACGCGGCCGGGGGGCAAGAGACCCAGTACTTC
few,TRBV24-1,TRBJ2-5,TRBD2,CATTQTSGSYQETQYF,TGTGCCACCACACAGACTAGCGGGTCGTACCAAGAGACCCAGTACTTC
.,TRBV9,TRBJ1-4,.,CASSPQGEKLFF,TGTGCCAGCAGCCCCCAGGGTGAAAAACTGTTTTTT
.,TRBV12-5,TRBJ2-7,TRBD1,CASGMTGGSYEQYF,TGTGCTAGTGGTATGACAGGGGGCAGCTACGAGCAGTACTTC
.,TRBV27,TRBJ1-1,.,CASSLSGSGATEAFF,TGTGCCAGCAGTTTATCCGGGTCAGGAGCTACTGAAGCTTTCTTT